The TCR beta chain under discussion was sequenced for a study of cytomegalovirus exposure and HLA in healthy donors. Comments on this clone: Its antigen remains unidentified.

The study ran its PCR with 60 Vbeta and 13 Jbeta primers. The table came from immunoSEQ multiplex PCR; TCRdb's copy has only in-frame clones and leaves some out. The sample lists more than 95,000 clones, 78% occurring once. The CDR3 consists of 15 residues. The germline CDR1 and CDR2 sequences are KGHSH and LQKENI. The V and J ends lost 4 bases and 4 bases, in that order; junction bases with no gene match: 6. Findings and limits, study-wide: The authors excluded some V segments, including TRBV6-2 and TRBV6-3, as indistinguishable. A cluster of highly shared sequence variants was likely a sequencing artifact.

The specimen was PBMCs. The receptor comes from a young man in good health and CMV-seronegative. V usage is TRBV18 and J usage is TRBJ1-4, with 7 bases fitting TRBD1. This CDR3 is CASSLEGQLNEKLFF. In DNA, the CDR3 is TGTGCCAGCTCACTGGAGGGACAGCTTAATGAAAAACTGTTTTTT. Looking up the rest from reference TRBV18 and TRBJ1-4 gives the full variable domain: NAGVMQNPRHLVRRRGQEARLRCSPMKGHSHVYWYRQLPEEGLKFMVYLQKENIIDESGMPKERFSAEFPKEGPSILRIQQVVRGDSAAYFCASSLEGQLNEKLFFGSGTQLSVL.